Each of the 18 T cell receptor beta chains below was sequenced from the same sample in a study of cytomegalovirus exposure and HLA in healthy donors. With 60 Vbeta and 13 Jbeta primers, the PCR was carried out. Profiling relied on immunoSEQ multiplex PCR, and the TCRdb table lists in-frame clones only, not all of them. The sample holds some 180,000 clones, roughly 79% seen once. Sequenced: PBMCs. The receptors originated from a man aged 25 to 40 in good health and CMV-seronegative.

The gene calls are TRBV14 and TRBJ2-3; D call uncertain. The germline gives CDR1 SGHDN, CDR2 FVKESK. The CDR3 is 13 amino acids. Between the trimmed V and J ends, which lost 1 base and 5 bases, there was a span of 7 bases. The CDR3: CASSQVPVDTQYF. CDR3 coding DNA: TGTGCCAGCAGCCAAGTCCCCGTAGATACGCAGTATTTT.

This sequence joins TRBV5-1 and TRBJ2-1; no clear D. The germline V gene encodes CDR1 SGHRS and CDR2 YFSETQ. Trimming left V 7 bases short and J 0 bases short, with 14 bases between. This CDR3 spans 15 amino acids. CDR3 residues: CASCIRIGSYNEQFF. The DNA of the CDR3 is TGCGCCAGCTGTATCAGGATAGGCTCCTACAATGAGCAGTTCTTC.

V is TRBV7-6 and J is TRBJ2-7; D gene ambiguous. V lost 5 bases to trimming and J lost 0 bases, with 8 bases between them. CDR3 length: 13 amino acids. Germline assignment: CDR1 SGHVS and CDR2 FNYEAQ. CDR3 in amino acids: CASSQTHSYEQYF. The CDR3 nucleotides read TGTGCCAGCAGCCAGACACACTCCTACGAGCAGTACTTC.

The V call is TRBV10-1, the J call TRBJ1-1; D is perhaps TRBD1 (6 bases). Germline V gene data show CDR1 as WNHNN and CDR2 as SYGVQD (reference sequence). Trimming took 0 bases from V and 1 from J, leaving 9 bases between them. CDR3 length: 15 residues. CDR3 sequence reads: CASSESPDRNTEAFF. CDR3 nucleotide sequence: TGCGCCAGCAGTGAGTCGCCGGACAGGAACACTGAAGCTTTCTTT.

This chain uses TRBV29-1 with TRBJ1-2, with 9 bases aligning to TRBD1. There are 13 residues in the CDR3. Looked up from germline, CDR1 is SQVTM and CDR2 is ANQGSEA. This CDR3 is CSASPGQGHGYTF. In DNA form, the CDR3 reads TGCAGTGCCTCACCCGGACAGGGGCATGGCTACACCTTC.

This rearrangement joins TRBV9 to TRBJ1-1; maybe TRBD1 (6 bases). Deletions cut 4 bases from V and 4 bases from J, with 17 bases between. Germline V gives CDR1 SGDLS, CDR2 YYNGEE. This CDR3 region has 15 residues. Here the CDR3 reads CASSPRTGIITEAFF. As DNA, the CDR3 is TGTGCCAGCAGCCCACGAACAGGGATTATCACTGAAGCTTTCTTT.

This clone showed up just once. J is TRBJ1-1 and V is TRBV18, with 10 bases matching TRBD1. The V segment lost 3 bases and the J segment 0 bases; nucleotides outside the gene matches: 4. The CDR3 is 16 residues long. Germline CDR1 and CDR2: KGHSH and LQKENI. The CDR3, as DNA: TGTGCCAGCTCACCGACAGGGGGCCTCATGAACACTGAAGCTTTCTTT. Translating gives CASSPTGGLMNTEAFF.

The chain employs TRBV5-1 and TRBJ2-7; 11 positions agree with TRBD1. The CDR3 has 16 residues. CDR1 and CDR2 from the germline V gene are SGHRS and YFSETQ. V was pared by 4 bases and J by 6 bases, with 12 bases of the junction left unmatched. CDR3 DNA: TGCGCCAGCAGCCCCGCCGGGACAGGGGGTTTTGGCGAGCAGTACTTC. This sequence encodes CASSPAGTGGFGEQYF.

The chain carries TRBV28 and TRBJ2-7; TRBD2 might be the D (6 bases). The CDR3 spans 15 residues. Trimming took 2 bases from V and 7 from J, leaving 18 bases between them. Germline loops: CDR1 MDHEN, CDR2 SYDVKM. CDR3 sequence: CASSLSSSALREQYF. The CDR3 nucleotides read TGTGCCAGCAGTTTAAGTTCTAGCGCCCTGCGGGAGCAGTACTTC.

Only a few counts were recorded for this clone. Here the CDR3 reads CASTDRAKNTEAFF. The CDR3 nucleotides read TGTGCCAGCACGGACAGGGCCAAGAACACTGAAGCTTTCTTT. V usage is TRBV2 and J usage is TRBJ1-1, with TRBD1 matching 8 bases. This CDR3 has 14 residues. CDR1 and CDR2 from the germline V gene are SNHLY and FYNNEI. The V and J ends lost 7 bases and 1 base, in that order; junction bases with no gene match: 5.

This chain joins TRBV5-1 and TRBJ2-7; TRBD1 matches 7 bases. This CDR3 has 15 amino acids. Per the germline V gene, CDR1 is SGHRS and CDR2 is YFSETQ. J lost 0 bases, V lost 0 bases, and 3 bases had no gene match. The CDR3 spells CASSLGQGVSYEQYF. CDR3 nucleotides: TGCGCCAGCAGCTTGGGGCAGGGGGTCTCCTACGAGCAGTACTTC.

The chain couples TRBV9 to TRBJ2-1; a possible D gene is TRBD2 (5 bases). This CDR3 is 16 amino acids long. CDR1 SGDLS and CDR2 YYNGEE come from the germline V gene. Trimming stripped 0 bases from V and 3 bases from J, with 13 bases between. CDR3 residues: CASSVGGRTLYNEQFF. The CDR3 coding sequence is TGTGCCAGCAGCGTAGGGGGTCGGACTCTCTACAATGAGCAGTTCTTC.

This sequence joins TRBV6-4 and TRBJ1-1; TRBD1 agrees at 7 bases. Per the germline V gene, CDR1 is MRHNA and CDR2 is SNTAGT. V trimming: 8 bases; J trimming: 7 bases; junction bases outside the gene matches: 13. There are 14 residues in the CDR3. CDR3 sequence reads: CASFTGTAPSEAFF. The CDR3, as DNA: TGTGCCAGCTTTACCGGGACAGCTCCCAGTGAAGCTTTCTTT.

The chain links TRBV5-6 to TRBJ2-2, with 12 nucleotides matching TRBD2. Germline CDR1 SGHDT, CDR2 YYEEEE. The CDR3 has 16 amino acids. With V trimmed by 2 bases and J by 5 bases, 4 bases remained unmatched. The CDR3 protein is CASSLLAGGGTGELFF. In nucleotides, the CDR3 is TGTGCCAGCAGCTTACTAGCGGGAGGAGGTACCGGGGAGCTGTTTTTT. The entire variable domain, with the rest obtained from reference TRBV5-6 and TRBJ2-2, is as follows: DAGVTQSPTHLIKTRGQQVTLRCSPKSGHDTVSWYQQALGQGPQFIFQYYEEEERQRGNFPDRFSGHQFPNYSSELNVNALLLGDSALYLCASSLLAGGGTGELFFGEGSRLTVL.

The rearrangement links TRBV28 to TRBJ2-7; 7 bases agree with TRBD2. V trimming: 6 bases; J trimming: 3 bases; junction bases outside the gene matches: 11. This CDR3 contains 15 residues. In germline, CDR1 is MDHEN, CDR2 SYDVKM. CDR3 residues: CASRGRLADFYEQYF. CDR3 nucleotides: TGTGCCAGCAGAGGGAGGCTAGCGGATTTCTACGAGCAGTACTTC.

The V and J genes are TRBV27 and TRBJ2-1; 11 nucleotides match TRBD2. With V trimmed by 6 bases and J by 7 bases, 8 bases remained unmatched. CDR1 and CDR2 (germline): MNHEY, SMNVEV (reference sequence). There are 15 residues in the CDR3. The CDR3 region is CASSPTSGSDNEQFF. The DNA for the CDR3 is TGTGCCAGCAGCCCCACTAGCGGGAGTGATAATGAGCAGTTCTTC.

The gene calls are TRBV6-1 and TRBJ2-3; possible D gene TRBD2, 5 bases. V lost 3 bases to trimming and J lost 6 bases, with 16 bases between them. CDR1 and CDR2 (germline): MNHNS, SASEGT. CDR3 length: 15 residues. CDR3 residues: CASSDVGVSRDTQYF. The DNA for the CDR3 is TGTGCCAGCAGTGACGTGGGAGTGAGCCGGGATACGCAGTATTTT.

This chain links TRBV7-9 with TRBJ1-1, with 8 nucleotides matching TRBD1. There are 15 residues in the CDR3. The V gene end was trimmed by 1 base and the J gene end by 5 bases; junction bases not matched to a gene: 6. Per germline, CDR1 SEHNR and CDR2 FQNEAQ (reference sequence). CDR3 coding DNA: TGTGCCAGCAGCTTAGTTCTCCAGGGGGCAACTGAAGCTTTCTTT. Translation gives CASSLVLQGATEAFF.